Sequencing of this TCR beta chain was carried out in a study of PD-L1 blockade in urothelial cancer (dated by TCRdb to the late 2010s). Broadly, across the study: All patients started therapy around 2014 and received atezolizumab 1,200 mg intravenously every 3 weeks. Twenty-five of 29 patients were males with bladder-origin urothelial cancer, and about 65% of the roughly 29 reported a prior smoking history. An ECOG performance status of 0 or 1 was recorded for the patients, and 0 to 3 prior chemotherapy regimens had been received by the patients. Blood samples were analyzed at two time points: 3 weeks after treatment start (second dose) and 6 weeks after treatment start. Blood samples gave a median of 141,255 T cells and tens of thousands of unique TCRs, with a median clonality of 0.080. Somatic, immune and clinical correlates of response to PD-L1 blockade with atezolizumab in urothelial cancer were the focus of an exploratory multi-omic analysis. TCR sequencing covered pretreatment tumor samples and matched, serially collected peripheral blood taken before and after atezolizumab treatment. Durable clinical benefit meant progression-free survival longer than 6 months, and TCR features were also tested against progression-free and overall survival. In the same patients, whole exome sequencing and RNA sequencing of pretreatment tumors were performed in addition to TCR sequencing. Durable clinical benefit was achieved by nine patients and was not achieved by 20 patients. Pretreatment blood TCR-seq was available for nearly 30 patients, at least one posttreatment blood collection was obtained for about 24 patients, and tumor TCR-seq was available for about 24 patients.

This clone was seen a few times. This receptor's antigen is unknown. Nothing much larger sits one base from this clone, and base qualities are not available. CDR3 length: 15 amino acids, cysteine to phenylalanine. The DNA shown is the 45-base CDR3, in frame from base 1. V loses 8 bases at its end and J loses 0 bases; junction bases beyond the gene matches: 4. The germline V gene gives CDR1 as MDHEN and CDR2 as SYDVKM. To estimate absolute template abundance from read counts, synthetic TCR analog templates were spiked into each PCR. The immunoSEQ assay used bias-controlled V and J gene primers to amplify TCRbeta CDR3 regions from genomic DNA. Sequencing of rearranged TCRbeta segments was done at approximately 20X coverage. For the original study's pipeline: Clustering was used to correct sequencing errors, and CDR3s were annotated against IMGT to assign V, D and J genes. Out-of-frame and stop-codon sequences were excluded, and only productive TCRbeta rearrangements were used in downstream analyses. Clonality was calculated as one minus the Shannon entropy normalized by the log of the number of unique productive sequences. Fisher's exact test with Benjamini-Hochberg correction, using a cutoff of adjusted p below 0.01, was how clones that differed between time points or between blood and tumor were identified. TCRdb carries this immuneACCESS record with in-frame sequences only. Its versions omit some clonotypes, under half of them owing to an unresolved V gene in the studies checked, with the rest unexplained. That table supplies the V and J calls and clone size; D and trimming were determined from the DNA. The sample table records tens of thousands of clones; approximately 80% of these occur just once. The ten biggest clones cover 5.7% of the sample.

Beyond this particular receptor, the publication reports: Improved progression-free and overall survival was found to be associated with pretreatment peripheral blood TCR clonality below the median. Because the sample size was small (n ≈ 28) and many of the analyses were exploratory, the results are meant to be hypothesis-generating. At 3 weeks after the start of treatment, tumor-associated TCR clones in peripheral blood had expanded more in patients with durable benefit (n ≈ 20, p = 0.022).

The time point label, as the study defines it: pretreatment peripheral blood. A cohort of more than 25 patients with locally advanced or metastatic urothelial carcinoma, treated at Memorial Sloan Kettering on a trial protocol, was included. Peripheral blood mononuclear cells were collected pretreatment and during treatment, with between 1 and 8 total time points per patient. The Qiagen DNeasy Blood extraction kit was used to purify genomic DNA from total PBMCs and tumor samples. PBMCs were collected pretreatment and during treatment and were isolated and stored as previously described. The receptor chain draws on TRBV28 and TRBJ2-1, with 10 bases in between that match TRBD1. The source is a man aged 65 to 79 with urothelial cancer. Sequenced material: PBMCs, taken around atezolizumab (anti-PD-L1) treatment. The DNA sequence reads TGTGCCAGCGCCCGGACAGGGGGCTCCTACAATGAGCAGTTCTTC. The encoded protein is CASARTGGSYNEQFF.